These 24 T cell receptor beta chains came from one sample sequenced in a study of blood T cell repertoires in COVID-19 (dated by TCRdb to the early 2020s). Libraries were prepared through the immunoSEQ multiplex PCR assay. The source is immuneACCESS, and TCRdb retained only in-frame sequences with V and J called. Part of the clones is not carried over; for the studies checked, unresolved V genes explain less than half of this, and the remainder is unexplained. The table for this sample lists 300,000 to 400,000 clones; about 87% of them were counted only once. Over 6% of the sample is in the top ten clones. Sequencing was done on a sample of peripheral blood. The origin of the receptors is a woman aged 50 to 60 with COVID-19, enrolled during active disease.

V usage is TRBV7-9 and J usage is TRBJ1-2; the match to TRBD1 covers 9 bases. Germline CDR1 reads SEHNR; CDR2 reads FQNEAQ (reference sequence). Trimming took 5 bases from V and 8 from J; bases not matched to a gene: 9. This CDR3 has 14 residues. CDR3 nucleotides: TGTGCCAGCAGCCCCACGACAGGGGGGAACGGCTACACCTTC. Residues: CASSPTTGGNGYTF. Combining the CDR3 with reference TRBV7-9 and TRBJ1-2 gives the whole variable domain DTGVSQNPRHKITKRGQNVTFRCDPISEHNRLYWYRQTLGQGPEFLTYFQNEAQLEKSRLLSDRFSAERPKGSFSTLEIQRTEQGDSAMYLCASSPTTGGNGYTFGSGTRLTVV.

The chain joins TRBV11-3 to TRBJ2-1; D is unresolved. This CDR3 comprises 14 residues. CDR1 is SGHNT, CDR2 YENEEA, per germline. Trimming cost V 1 base and J 4 bases, with 8 bases left between them. This CDR3 is CASSLVGEYNEQFF. In nucleotides, the CDR3 is TGTGCCAGCAGCTTAGTTGGAGAATACAATGAGCAGTTCTTC.

This clone has just one count. The chain links TRBV7-9 to TRBJ2-3, with TRBD2 matching 7 bases. Germline lookup yields CDR1 SEHNR and CDR2 FQNEAQ (reference sequence). J was trimmed by 6 bases and V by 5 bases; bases with no gene match: 11. This CDR3 has 15 amino acids. CDR3 nucleotides: TGTGCCAGCAGCGAGAGGGCGGGAGCGGGCGATACGCAGTATTTT. This encodes CASSERAGAGDTQYF.

V is TRBV5-1 and J is TRBJ1-5; TRBD1 matches at 7 bases. Germline CDR1 SGHRS, CDR2 YFSETQ. The CDR3 is 15 amino acids. V lost 4 bases and J lost 7; bases outside the gene matches: 11. The CDR3 here is CASSRTTGSGQPQHF. The CDR3 coding sequence is TGCGCCAGCAGCCGGACGACAGGGTCGGGACAGCCCCAGCATTTT.

The rearrangement joins TRBV5-4 to TRBJ2-3, with D possibly TRBD2 on 7 matching bases. The CDR3 runs to 16 residues. V was pared by 6 bases and J by 0 bases, with 17 bases between. The germline gives CDR1 SGHNT, CDR2 YYREEE (reference sequence). The CDR3 here is CASTIEGGTSTDTQYF. CDR3 in DNA: TGTGCCAGCACCATTGAGGGGGGGACTAGCACAGATACGCAGTATTTT.

The chain combines TRBV28 with TRBJ2-1; no definite D call. V lost 6 bases, J lost 5 bases, and 11 bases lay in between. From germline, CDR1 is MDHEN and CDR2 SYDVKM. CDR3 length equals 13 residues. In nucleotides, the CDR3 is TGTGCCAGCAGACAGAACGGCCACAATGAGCAGTTCTTC. Translated: CASRQNGHNEQFF.

This chain connects TRBV14 to TRBJ2-7; 8 nucleotides line up with TRBD1. V dropped 5 bases and J dropped 3; count of bases not matched to a gene: 9. The CDR3 loop spans 15 amino acids. Germline CDR1 is SGHDN and CDR2 is FVKESK. CDR3 in amino acids: CASSYRQGNFYEQYF. The CDR3 DNA reads TGTGCCAGCAGCTATCGACAGGGGAATTTCTACGAGCAGTACTTC.

The chain's CDR3 is CASTRRQGDGYTF. CDR3 coding DNA: TGTGCCAGTACCAGAAGACAGGGTGATGGCTACACCTTC. The V call is TRBV19, the J call TRBJ1-2; 7 bases are a match to TRBD1. CDR3 length: 13 residues. The germline CDR1 and CDR2 sequences are LNHDA and SQIVND (reference sequence). Trimming at V came to 7 bases and at J to 6 bases, leaving 8 bases not matched to a gene.

V and J are TRBV5-6 and TRBJ2-3; D ambiguous. Trimming took 0 bases from V and 3 from J, leaving 11 bases between them. Germline-derived CDR1 and CDR2 are SGHDT and YYEEEE. CDR3 length: 15 residues. CDR3 DNA sequence: TGTGCCAGCAGCTTGGGGCAGATTCTGACAGATACGCAGTATTTT. Protein: CASSLGQILTDTQYF.

The rearrangement uses TRBV5-8 and TRBJ1-2; D unresolved. The CDR3 loop spans 18 amino acids. The ends were cut back, 0 bases at V and 0 bases at J, with 18 bases in the middle. Germline-derived CDR1 and CDR2 are SGHTS and YDEGEE. The CDR3 reads CASSLVSSSAGANYGYTF. The CDR3 region has the DNA TGTGCCAGCAGCTTGGTTTCTAGCTCGGCTGGAGCTAACTATGGCTACACCTTC.

This chain joins TRBV7-2 and TRBJ2-1; 7 bases are shared with TRBD1. J gave up 1 base and V 5 bases, and 8 bases lay outside the gene matches. Per germline, CDR1 SGHTA and CDR2 FQGNSA. The CDR3 totals 16 residues. CDR3 DNA sequence: TGTGCCAGCAGCATTGCCGGGACAGAGTCCTACAATGAGCAGTTCTTC. It is translated as CASSIAGTESYNEQFF.

In nucleotides, the CDR3 is TGTGCCAGCAGGGGGAGATACAGGGGCAAGGGGACAGATACGCAGTATTTT. Residues: CASRGRYRGKGTDTQYF. V and J are TRBV27 and TRBJ2-3, with 7 bases identical to TRBD1. The CDR3 is 17 amino acids. The germline gives CDR1 MNHEY, CDR2 SMNVEV (reference sequence). Unmatched junction bases numbered 15, after V lost 6 bases and J lost 3 bases.

The chain couples TRBV4-1 to TRBJ1-5; D call uncertain. With 5 bases removed from V and 6 bases from J, the gap between germline ends came to 11 bases. Germline V lookup: CDR1 MGHRA, CDR2 YSYEKL. The CDR3 contains 13 residues. The CDR3 region has the DNA TGCGCCAGCAGCTCCGCGGTTAGTCAGCCCCAGCATTTT. Its translation: CASSSAVSQPQHF.

This clone was counted a single time. The V call is TRBV6-1, the J call TRBJ1-5, with TRBD1 as a possible D gene (5 bases). V shed 3 bases and J shed 6 bases, with 6 bases lying between them. CDR1 is MNHNS, CDR2 SASEGT, per germline. The CDR3 consists of 12 residues. The CDR3 loop is CASSEGGQPQHF. For the CDR3, the DNA is TGTGCCAGCAGTGAGGGGGGTCAGCCCCAGCATTTT.

This chain's CDR3 is CARILGGLRDDEQFF. In nucleotides, the CDR3 is TGCGCCAGGATCTTAGGCGGACTAAGGGACGATGAGCAGTTCTTC. The chain employs TRBV10-2 and TRBJ2-1, with a possible D match to TRBD2 (6 bases). This CDR3 region has 15 residues. Trimming took 9 bases from V and 8 from J, leaving 23 bases between them. CDR1 and CDR2 from the germline V gene are WSHSY and SAAADI.

The rearrangement joins TRBV4-2 to TRBJ2-1; D might be TRBD2 (5 bases). This CDR3 region has 15 residues. Germline assignment: CDR1 LGHNA and CDR2 YNFKEQ. Trimming cost V 0 bases and J 4 bases, with 10 bases left between them. Here the CDR3 DNA reads TGTGCCAGCAGCCAAGACCCGGCGGGTTACAATGAGCAGTTCTTC. The encoded protein is CASSQDPAGYNEQFF.

The chain couples TRBV19 to TRBJ1-2, with D possibly being TRBD1 (5 bases). Looked up from germline, CDR1 is LNHDA and CDR2 is SQIVND (reference sequence). V lost 6 bases and J 4 bases, leaving 12 bases between the germline ends. The CDR3 totals 13 residues. CDR3 protein: CASRDSPLYGYTF. DNA for the CDR3: TGTGCCAGTAGAGACAGCCCCCTCTATGGCTACACCTTC. Full variable domain (rest looked up from reference TRBV19 and TRBJ1-2): DGGITQSPKYLFRKEGQNVTLSCEQNLNHDAMYWYRQDPGQGLRLIYYSQIVNDFQKGDIAEGYSVSREKKESFPLTVTSAQKNPTAFYLCASRDSPLYGYTFGSGTRLTVV.

This chain joins TRBV5-1 and TRBJ2-7; 9 bases are a match to TRBD1. The V gene end was trimmed by 2 bases and the J gene end by 3 bases; junction bases not matched to a gene: 3. CDR1 is SGHRS, CDR2 YFSETQ, per germline. This CDR3 is built from 14 residues. The CDR3 coding sequence is TGCGCCAGCAGCTTCTCGACAGGGGGCTACGAGCAGTACTTC. This sequence encodes CASSFSTGGYEQYF.

V and J are TRBV30 and TRBJ1-4; 7 bases agree with TRBD1. The CDR3 spans 15 residues. Trimming took 1 base from V and 4 from J; bases not matched to a gene: 6. From germline, CDR1 is GTSNPN and CDR2 SVGIG (reference sequence). CDR3 bases: TGTGCCTGGAGTGCCCCGACAGGGAATAATGAAAAACTGTTTTTT. It yields the protein CAWSAPTGNNEKLFF.

The CDR3 sequence is CASSSVGTGGGGYTF. In DNA form, the CDR3 reads TGTGCCAGCAGTTCCGTAGGGACAGGGGGCGGTGGCTACACCTTC. V is TRBV27 and J is TRBJ1-2; 12 bases fit TRBD1. The germline V gene encodes CDR1 MNHEY and CDR2 SMNVEV (reference sequence). V was clipped by 4 bases and J by 7 bases; unmatched bases: 7. The CDR3 loop spans 15 amino acids.

This chain connects TRBV15 to TRBJ1-2, with TRBD1 matching over 7 bases. The CDR3 spans 16 residues. Germline V lookup: CDR1 LNHNV, CDR2 YYDKDF (reference sequence). After removal of 0 bases from V and 8 bases from J, the junction contained 12 bases not matched to a gene. For the CDR3, the DNA is TGTGCCACCAGCAGAGATGTCCAAAAGGGGGCAGGAGGCTACACCTTC. This sequence encodes CATSRDVQKGAGGYTF.

The V and J genes are TRBV27 and TRBJ2-7; maybe TRBD1 (6 bases). V shed 6 bases and J shed 5 bases, with 17 bases lying between them. CDR1 and CDR2 from the germline V gene are MNHEY and SMNVEV (reference sequence). The CDR3 contains 14 residues. CDR3 sequence: CASRPTGTPHEQYF. Written as DNA, the CDR3 is TGTGCCAGCAGACCTACCGGGACACCCCACGAGCAGTACTTC.

This clone is a singleton in its sample. This chain links TRBV13 with TRBJ2-7; 9 bases agree with TRBD1. This CDR3 region has 14 residues. The V gene end was trimmed by 5 bases and the J gene end by 3 bases; junction bases not matched to a gene: 5. Per germline, CDR1 PRHDT and CDR2 FYEKMQ (reference sequence). The CDR3 nucleotides read TGTGCCAGCAGCAAACGGGACAGGGTCTACGAGCAGTACTTC. Its protein is CASSKRDRVYEQYF.

The chain carries TRBV5-6 and TRBJ1-5, with D maybe TRBD1 (5 bases). Trimming removed 2 bases at V and 4 bases at J, with 13 bases between. The V gene's germline CDR1 is SGHDT and CDR2 YYEEEE. This CDR3 is 15 amino acids long. The CDR3 reads CASSFRQGLNQPQHF. Here the CDR3 DNA reads TGTGCCAGCAGCTTCAGGCAGGGATTAAATCAGCCCCAGCATTTT. Based on the CDR3 plus reference TRBV5-6 and TRBJ1-5, the full variable domain is DAGVTQSPTHLIKTRGQQVTLRCSPKSGHDTVSWYQQALGQGPQFIFQYYEEEERQRGNFPDRFSGHQFPNYSSELNVNALLLGDSALYLCASSFRQGLNQPQHFGDGTRLSIL.